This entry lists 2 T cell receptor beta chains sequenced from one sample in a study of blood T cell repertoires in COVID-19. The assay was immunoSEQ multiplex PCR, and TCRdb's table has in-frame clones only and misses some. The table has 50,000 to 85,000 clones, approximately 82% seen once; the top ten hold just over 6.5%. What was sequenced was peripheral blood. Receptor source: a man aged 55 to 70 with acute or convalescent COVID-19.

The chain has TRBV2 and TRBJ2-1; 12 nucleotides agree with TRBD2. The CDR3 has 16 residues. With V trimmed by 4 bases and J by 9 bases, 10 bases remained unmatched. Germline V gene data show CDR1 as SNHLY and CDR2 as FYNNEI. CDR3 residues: CASSGLAGGPWAEQFF. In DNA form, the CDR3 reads TGTGCCAGCAGTGGCCTAGCGGGGGGGCCATGGGCTGAGCAGTTCTTC.

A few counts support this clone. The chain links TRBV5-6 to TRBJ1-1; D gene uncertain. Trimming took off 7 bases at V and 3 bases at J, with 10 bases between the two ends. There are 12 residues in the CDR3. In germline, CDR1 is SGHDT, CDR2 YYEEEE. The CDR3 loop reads CASLREDTEAFF. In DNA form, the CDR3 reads TGTGCCAGCCTTAGAGAGGACACTGAAGCTTTCTTT.